The following is a TCR beta chain sequence with its context. This clonotype was observed a few times. Its antigen is currently not known. Base qualities are not recorded, but no much larger clone differs from it by a single base. TCRbeta-specific cDNA was reverse-transcribed from 500 ng total RNA using a constant-region primer and ProtoScript II reverse transcriptase. Three nested multiplex PCR rounds, following a slightly modified ARM-PCR procedure, were used to build the TCRbeta libraries. Each of the first two PCR rounds ran for about 11 cycles using multiplex TRBV1-TRBV30 forward primers together with a Cbeta reverse primer. Sample barcodes and Illumina adapters were attached in a final 25-cycle PCR using Deep VentR polymerase. Before sequencing, amplicons of 200-500 bp were purified from gel using a QIAquick gel extraction kit. TCRbeta amplicons were sequenced on an Illumina HiSeq 2500 with 250-bp paired-end reads. The study's processing was this. Reads were quality-trimmed with Trimmomatic v0.33, and paired reads were merged with FLASH v1.2.11 to recover full CDR3 sequences. MiGEC v1.2.1b assigned V, D and J germline segments to the rearranged TCRbeta sequences. Clonotype statistics and Shannon-Wiener diversity indices were calculated with VDJtools v1.0.0. To cut down on sampling bias, every analysis after diversity analysis relied on just the 250 most abundant clonotypes from each sample. TCRdb reworked the public reads: Q25 trimming with fastp, MiXCR clone assembly, productive beta chains retained. All rows with the same CDR3 protein become a single entry with the most common DNA and genes. The V and J calls were not made by the authors but by TCRdb's processing. The sample profile shows about 310,000 distinct CDR3 sequences; about 62% of them were found once. Of the sample, roughly 9% falls within the top ten clones.

The sample is drawn from a study of tumor-infiltrating lymphocytes in primary liver carcinoma (dated by TCRdb to 2016 to 2017). Some background on the complete study: Between November 2015 and March 2016, roughly five patients in China with histopathologically diagnosed primary liver carcinoma had their tumors surgically resected. The five patients, three men and two women aged 30 to 69 years, had hepatocellular carcinoma (four) or combined HCC and intrahepatic cholangiocarcinoma (one). The five patients had tumors of stage T1-T3 N0M0, with maximum diameters ranging from about 4.2 to 10 cm. Each sample produced about 3.65 to 7.13 million productive TCRbeta reads, and read depth showed no significant difference between tissue types. For each liver tumor, the study sampled five regions along with adjacent normal tissue and blood, and applied TCRbeta repertoire sequencing, expression microarrays and whole-exome sequencing. A total of 35 or so specimens from 5 patients went through TCRbeta repertoire sequencing, namely 25 tumor regions, 5 adjacent noncancerous liver tissues and 5 peripheral blood samples. Reproducibility between technical replicate repertoires was high, with correlation coefficients above 0.95 and mean shared-clone rates about 0.9. The full study reports these points: Since the samples were bulk and unsorted, there was no way to compare CD4+ and CD8+ T cell repertoires. Repertoire overlap was found to be higher between tumor regions (mean around 35%) than between tumor-adjacent (about 17%) or tumor-blood (around 15%) pairs, consistent with antigen-driven expansion. A significantly larger repertoire fraction was made up by the top 250 clones in tumors than in blood (p = 0.039). The study included only five patients, and the authors note findings should be validated in a larger study. Only the TCR beta chain was sequenced, so true repertoire diversity is likely underestimated because unpaired alpha chains were not captured.

The germline V gene supplies CDR1 ENHRY and CDR2 SYGVKD. V loses 3 bases of germline sequence and J loses 0 bases, and the interval between the two ends is 12 bases. The CDR3 measures 15 amino acids from cysteine to phenylalanine. Just CDR3 DNA is preserved here, 45 bases in frame from base 1. Blood RNA was extracted from unsorted whole blood using TRIzol reagent, and germline DNA was obtained with the DNeasy Blood & Tissue kit. At the time of sampling, the patients had chronic HBV infection and had not received any treatment. Around 3.9 milliliters of peripheral blood were collected into K2EDTA tubes before surgery.

The rearranged segments are TRBV10-3 and TRBJ2-7, and the D gene may be TRBD2, 5 bases matching. The sample comprised peripheral blood. This receptor was obtained from a man aged 40-49 years with primary liver carcinoma and hepatitis B virus infection. The nucleotide sequence reads TGTGCCATCAGTGACCGGACTGTGAGCTCCTACGAGCAGTACTTC. Translated, it reads CAISDRTVSSYEQYF.